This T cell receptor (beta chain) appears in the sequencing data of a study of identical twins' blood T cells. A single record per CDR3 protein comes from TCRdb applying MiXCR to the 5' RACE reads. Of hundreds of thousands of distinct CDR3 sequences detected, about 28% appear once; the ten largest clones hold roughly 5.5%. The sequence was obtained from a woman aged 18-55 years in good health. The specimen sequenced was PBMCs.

CDR3 loop: CSVVPGQNTEAFF. CDR3 nucleotides: TGCAGCGTCGTTCCGGGACAGAACACTGAAGCTTTCTTT. The chain recombines TRBV29-1 with TRBJ1-1; tentatively, D is TRBD1 (6 bases). The CDR3 is 13 residues long. Germline V gene lookup returns CDR1 SQVTM and CDR2 ANQGSEA. V dropped 6 bases and J dropped 1 base, with 12 bases sitting between them.